The clone carrying this TCR beta chain was counted a few times. Its specificity is unknown. This record comes from a study of T-cell memory formation after mild COVID-19. Study in general: TCR clusters showed largely donor specificity. Study-level findings and limits: The study found balanced CD4/CD8 in clones contracting day 15 to 85 and a CD4+ lean in later expanders.

Trimming removed 6 bases at V and 7 bases at J, with 27 bases between. CDR3 length: 16 residues. Per germline, CDR1 DFQATT and CDR2 SNEGSKA (reference sequence). TCRdb independently ran MiXCR on the 5' RACE reads; one entry per CDR3 protein. This repertoire shows approximately 350,000 distinct CDR3 sequences, 13% found once; its top ten account for about 20%. This clonotype originated in a young man who had mild COVID-19 (a few samples of this study predate the infection). Cell type and time point are not known. J is TRBJ1-2 and V is TRBV20-1; D call uncertain. Material for sequencing was PBMCs or a T cell subset sorted from them (not recorded which). CDR3 loop: CSAPGEERVVLSGYTF. CDR3 nucleotide sequence: TGCAGTGCGCCAGGAGAGGAGAGGGTGGTCCTAAGTGGCTACACCTTC.